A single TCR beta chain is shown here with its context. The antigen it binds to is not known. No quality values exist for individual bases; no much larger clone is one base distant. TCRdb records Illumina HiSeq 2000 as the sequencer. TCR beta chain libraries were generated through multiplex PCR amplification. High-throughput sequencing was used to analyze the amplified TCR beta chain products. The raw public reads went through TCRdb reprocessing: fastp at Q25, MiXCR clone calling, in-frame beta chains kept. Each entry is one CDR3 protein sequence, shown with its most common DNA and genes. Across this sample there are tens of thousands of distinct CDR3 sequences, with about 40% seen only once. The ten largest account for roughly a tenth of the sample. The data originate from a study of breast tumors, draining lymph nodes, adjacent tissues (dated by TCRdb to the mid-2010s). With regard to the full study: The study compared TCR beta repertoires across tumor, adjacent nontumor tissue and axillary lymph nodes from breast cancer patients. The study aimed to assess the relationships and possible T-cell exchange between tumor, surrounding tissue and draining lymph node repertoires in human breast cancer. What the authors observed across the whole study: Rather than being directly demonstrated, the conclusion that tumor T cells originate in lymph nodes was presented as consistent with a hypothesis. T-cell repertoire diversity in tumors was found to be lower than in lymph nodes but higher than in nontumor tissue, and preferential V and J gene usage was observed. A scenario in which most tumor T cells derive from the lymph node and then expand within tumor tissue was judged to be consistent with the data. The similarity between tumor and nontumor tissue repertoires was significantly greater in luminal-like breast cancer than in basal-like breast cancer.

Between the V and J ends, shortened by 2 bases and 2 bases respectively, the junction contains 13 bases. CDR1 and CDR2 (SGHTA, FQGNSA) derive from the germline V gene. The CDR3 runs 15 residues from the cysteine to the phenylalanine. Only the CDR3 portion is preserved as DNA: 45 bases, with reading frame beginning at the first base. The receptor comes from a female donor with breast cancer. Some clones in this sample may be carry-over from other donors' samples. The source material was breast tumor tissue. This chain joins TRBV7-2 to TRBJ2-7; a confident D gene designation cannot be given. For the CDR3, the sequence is CASSLRPSLPYEQYF. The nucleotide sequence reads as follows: TGTGCCAGCAGCTTACGGCCGTCCCTCCCCTACGAGCAGTACTTC.